This is a list of T cell receptor beta chains from one sample in a study of CD8 T cells in Susac syndrome. MiXCR, run by TCRdb on the immunoSEQ multiplex PCR reads, gives a single entry per CDR3 protein. Here the sample spans about 160,000 distinct CDR3 sequences, roughly nine tenths being singletons. Specimen: CD4+ T cells from PBMCs. All receptors come from a human donor in good health. The CDR3 runs from the conserved cysteine through the conserved F or W. A D gene is named only where the DNA matches it firmly. The size entry is marked missing in some rows and otherwise reads once, few, many or a size class.

abundance: NA; j_gene: TRBJ1-5; d_gene: TRBD1; v_gene: TRBV27; CDR3nt: TGTGCCAGCAGCAAGAGCCGACAGGGAAATCAGCCCCAGCATTTT; CDR3aa: CASSKSRQGNQPQHF
abundance: NA; j_gene: TRBJ1-5; d_gene: TRBD1; v_gene: TRBV28; CDR3nt: TGTGCCAGCAGTTTAGGAGGACAGGTGGGCAATCAGCCCCAGCATTTT; CDR3aa: CASSLGGQVGNQPQHF
abundance: NA; j_gene: TRBJ2-1; d_gene: NA; v_gene: TRBV5-1; CDR3nt: TGCGCCAGCAGCTTGGCTACCGAGGGAAATGAGCAGTTCTTC; CDR3aa: CASSLATEGNEQFF
abundance: NA; j_gene: TRBJ2-7; d_gene: TRBD1; v_gene: TRBV2; CDR3nt: TGTGCCAGCAGTGAAGCAGTAGGGACAGGCTCCTACGAGCAGTACTTC; CDR3aa: CASSEAVGTGSYEQYF
abundance: NA; j_gene: TRBJ2-6; d_gene: NA; v_gene: TRBV9; CDR3nt: TGTGCCAGCAGCGTAGAACCTGGGGCCAACGTCCTGACTTTC; CDR3aa: CASSVEPGANVLTF
abundance: NA; j_gene: TRBJ1-1; d_gene: NA; v_gene: TRBV6-1; CDR3nt: TGTGCCAGCAGAGTGGGACCGACCGTTTTGAAAACTGAAGCTTTCTTT; CDR3aa: CASRVGPTVLKTEAFF
abundance: NA; j_gene: TRBJ2-7; d_gene: TRBD1; v_gene: TRBV2; CDR3nt: TGTGCCAGCAGAGAGACAGGGGGTCCCTACGAGCAGTACTTC; CDR3aa: CASRETGGPYEQYF
abundance: NA; j_gene: TRBJ2-7; d_gene: NA; v_gene: TRBV28; CDR3nt: TGTGCCAGCAGTTTGGATAGAAACGAGCAGTACTTC; CDR3aa: CASSLDRNEQYF
abundance: NA; j_gene: TRBJ1-6; d_gene: NA; v_gene: TRBV7-2; CDR3nt: TGTGCCAGCAGCTCTACCTATAATTCACCCCTCCACTTT; CDR3aa: CASSSTYNSPLHF
abundance: NA; j_gene: TRBJ1-1; d_gene: NA; v_gene: TRBV7-9; CDR3nt: TGTGCCAGCAGCTTTGACGGGGCGAACACTGAAGCTTTCTTT; CDR3aa: CASSFDGANTEAFF
abundance: NA; j_gene: TRBJ2-3; d_gene: NA; v_gene: TRBV20-1; CDR3nt: TGCAGTGCCGAGATCAGGCTCACAGATACGCAGTATTTT; CDR3aa: CSAEIRLTDTQYF
abundance: NA; j_gene: TRBJ2-5; d_gene: NA; v_gene: TRBV11-2; CDR3nt: TGTGCCAGCAGTCGACCAGGAAGAGGGGAGACCCAGTACTTC; CDR3aa: CASSRPGRGETQYF
abundance: NA; j_gene: TRBJ1-5; d_gene: NA; v_gene: TRBV30; CDR3nt: TGTGCCTGGAGCCAGGGAGGTCAGCCCCAGCATTTT; CDR3aa: CAWSQGGQPQHF
abundance: NA; j_gene: TRBJ1-1; d_gene: TRBD1; v_gene: TRBV10-2; CDR3nt: TGCGCCAGCAGTGGGCCGGGACAGGGGGGGAACACTGAAGCTTTCTTT; CDR3aa: CASSGPGQGGNTEAFF
abundance: NA; j_gene: TRBJ2-1; d_gene: TRBD2; v_gene: TRBV5-4; CDR3nt: TGTGCCAGCAGCTTGGTGCTAGCGGGGGGGTCCTACAATGAGCAGTTCTTC; CDR3aa: CASSLVLAGGSYNEQFF
abundance: once; j_gene: TRBJ1-1; d_gene: NA; v_gene: TRBV18; CDR3nt: TGTGCCAGCTCACCAAACGGCGCCACTGAAGCTTTCTTT; CDR3aa: CASSPNGATEAFF
abundance: NA; j_gene: TRBJ1-6; d_gene: NA; v_gene: TRBV5-1; CDR3nt: TGCGCCAGCAGCATCGAATCCGGGACGCCCGTTCCACCCCTCCACTTT; CDR3aa: CASSIESGTPVPPLHF
abundance: NA; j_gene: TRBJ2-3; d_gene: NA; v_gene: TRBV12-3/TRBV12-4; CDR3nt: TGTGCCAGCAGTCCTAACATAACCCCCACAGATACGCAGTATTTT; CDR3aa: CASSPNITPTDTQYF
abundance: NA; j_gene: TRBJ2-1; d_gene: NA; v_gene: TRBV7-2; CDR3nt: TGTGCCAGCAGCTTAGCTGGGGCCGATGAGCAGTTCTTC; CDR3aa: CASSLAGADEQFF
abundance: NA; j_gene: TRBJ1-1; d_gene: NA; v_gene: TRBV6-2/TRBV6-3; CDR3nt: TGTGCCAGCAGTTACCCACGGTGGGGGACGGAAGAAACTGAAGCTTTCTTT; CDR3aa: CASSYPRWGTEETEAFF
abundance: once; j_gene: TRBJ2-6; d_gene: TRBD1; v_gene: TRBV24-1; CDR3nt: TGTGCCACCAGTGATTCCCCCGGGACAGGGACGGGTGCCAACGTCCTGACTTTC; CDR3aa: CATSDSPGTGTGANVLTF
abundance: NA; j_gene: TRBJ2-3; d_gene: NA; v_gene: TRBV20-1; CDR3nt: TGCAGTGCTAGAGACACAAGGCTAACCGATACGCAGTATTTT; CDR3aa: CSARDTRLTDTQYF
abundance: NA; j_gene: TRBJ1-1; d_gene: NA; v_gene: TRBV29-1; CDR3nt: TGCAGCGTTGACAAGACACGCACTGAAGCTTTCTTT; CDR3aa: CSVDKTRTEAFF
abundance: NA; j_gene: TRBJ2-2; d_gene: NA; v_gene: TRBV24-1; CDR3nt: TGTGCCACCAGTGTGAGAGGAACCGGGGAGCTGTTTTTT; CDR3aa: CATSVRGTGELFF
abundance: NA; j_gene: TRBJ2-7; d_gene: TRBD2; v_gene: TRBV12-3/TRBV12-4; CDR3nt: TGTGCCAGCAGTTTCGGGGGGGGCAAGATTTACGAGCAGTACTTC; CDR3aa: CASSFGGGKIYEQYF
abundance: NA; j_gene: TRBJ1-2; d_gene: TRBD1; v_gene: TRBV7-9; CDR3nt: TGTGCCAGCAGCCTCGACAGGGCTCTTGATGGCTACACCTTC; CDR3aa: CASSLDRALDGYTF
abundance: NA; j_gene: TRBJ1-5; d_gene: NA; v_gene: TRBV19; CDR3nt: TGTGCCAGTAGCCGACTTGGGACCGGCAATCAGCCCCAGCATTTT; CDR3aa: CASSRLGTGNQPQHF